This T cell receptor (beta chain) was obtained from a study of patients and donors after allogeneic stem cell transplantation. Each CDR3 protein is one row after TCRdb ran MiXCR on the RT-PCR reads. The data show about 110,000 distinct CDR3 sequences, 35% seen once. The receptor comes from a human donor who was either an allogeneic HSCT recipient or a stem cell or donor lymphocyte infusion donor (not recorded which). It is not recorded whose cells these are; they may come from a transplant donor. The sample was blood, either unsorted or a sorted T cell fraction (not recorded which).

The CDR3 is CASKPRGIAKNIQYF. Written as DNA, the CDR3 is TGTGCCAGCAAACCTAGGGGGATAGCCAAAAACATTCAGTACTTC. The chain has TRBV28 and TRBJ2-4; perhaps TRBD1 as D (6 bases). The ends were cut back, 7 bases at V and 0 bases at J, with 13 bases in the middle. The CDR3 consists of 15 residues. Per germline, CDR1 MDHEN and CDR2 SYDVKM.